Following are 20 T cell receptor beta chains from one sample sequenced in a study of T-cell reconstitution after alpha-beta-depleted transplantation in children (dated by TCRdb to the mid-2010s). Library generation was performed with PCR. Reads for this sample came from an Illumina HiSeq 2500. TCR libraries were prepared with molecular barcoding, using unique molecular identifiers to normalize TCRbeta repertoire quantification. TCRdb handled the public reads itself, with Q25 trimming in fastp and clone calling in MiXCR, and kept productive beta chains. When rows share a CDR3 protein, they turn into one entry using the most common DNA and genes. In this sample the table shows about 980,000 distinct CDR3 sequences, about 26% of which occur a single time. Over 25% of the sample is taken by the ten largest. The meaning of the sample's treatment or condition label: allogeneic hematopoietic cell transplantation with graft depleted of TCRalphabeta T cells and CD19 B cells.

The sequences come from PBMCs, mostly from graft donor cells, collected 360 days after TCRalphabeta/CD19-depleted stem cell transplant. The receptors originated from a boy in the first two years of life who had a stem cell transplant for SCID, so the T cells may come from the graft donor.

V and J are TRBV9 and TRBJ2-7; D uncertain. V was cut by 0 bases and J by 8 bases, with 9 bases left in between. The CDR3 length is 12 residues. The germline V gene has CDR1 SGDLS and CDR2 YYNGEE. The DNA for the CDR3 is TGTGCCAGCAGCGTAGGGTTAGGTAAGCAGTACTTC. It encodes CASSVGLGKQYF.

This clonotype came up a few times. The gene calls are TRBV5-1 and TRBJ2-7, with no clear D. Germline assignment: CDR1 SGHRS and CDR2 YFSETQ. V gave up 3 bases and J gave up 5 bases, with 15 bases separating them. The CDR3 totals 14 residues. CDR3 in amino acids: CASSSTPPIHEQYF. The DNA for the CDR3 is TGCGCCAGCAGCTCGACCCCCCCGATCCACGAGCAGTACTTC.

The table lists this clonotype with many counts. In DNA form, the CDR3 reads TGTGCCAGCAGCCCAGGACTAGCTAGCACAGATACGCAGTATTTT. Its protein is CASSPGLASTDTQYF. The V and J genes are TRBV18 and TRBJ2-3, with 8 nucleotides matching TRBD2. V trimming: 8 bases; J trimming: 0 bases; junction bases outside the gene matches: 7. Germline CDR1 KGHSH, CDR2 LQKENI. The CDR3 runs 15 residues.

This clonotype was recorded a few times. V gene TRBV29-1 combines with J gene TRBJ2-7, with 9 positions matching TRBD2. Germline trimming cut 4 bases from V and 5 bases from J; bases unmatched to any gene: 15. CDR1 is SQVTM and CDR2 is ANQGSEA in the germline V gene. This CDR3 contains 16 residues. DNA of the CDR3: TGCAGCGTTGTGGGGCTAGCGGGACTTGAAGAGAACGAGCAGTACTTC. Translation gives CSVVGLAGLEENEQYF.

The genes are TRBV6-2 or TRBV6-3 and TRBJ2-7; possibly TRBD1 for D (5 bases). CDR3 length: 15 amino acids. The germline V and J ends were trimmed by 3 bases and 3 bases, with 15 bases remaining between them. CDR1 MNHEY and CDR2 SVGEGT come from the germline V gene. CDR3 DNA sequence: TGTGCCAGCAGTTATCCCTTCTACAGGAACTACGAGCAGTACTTC. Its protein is CASSYPFYRNYEQYF.

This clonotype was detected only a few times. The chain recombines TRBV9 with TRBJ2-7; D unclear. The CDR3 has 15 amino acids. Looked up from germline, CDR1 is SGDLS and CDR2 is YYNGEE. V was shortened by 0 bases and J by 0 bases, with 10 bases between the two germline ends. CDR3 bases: TGTGCCAGCAGCGTAGATATCACGAGCTCCTACGAGCAGTACTTC. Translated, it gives CASSVDITSSYEQYF.

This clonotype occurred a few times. In DNA, the CDR3 is TGTGCCACCAGTGATTCCCGACAGGCTCCCAACCATGAGCAGTTCTTC. Translating gives CATSDSRQAPNHEQFF. The chain is built from TRBV24-1 and TRBJ2-1; the D gene is possibly TRBD1 (6 bases). The CDR3 contains 16 residues. Between the trimmed V and J ends, which lost 2 bases and 8 bases, there was a span of 18 bases. Germline V gene sequence: CDR1 KGHDR, CDR2 SFDVKD.

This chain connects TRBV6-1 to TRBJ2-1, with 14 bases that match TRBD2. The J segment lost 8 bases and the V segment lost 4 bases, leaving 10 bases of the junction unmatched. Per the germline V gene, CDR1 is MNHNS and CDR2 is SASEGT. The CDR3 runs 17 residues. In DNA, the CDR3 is TGTGCCAGCAGTGGAATCGGGACTAGCGGGGGACGGCATGAGCAGTTCTTC. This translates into CASSGIGTSGGRHEQFF.

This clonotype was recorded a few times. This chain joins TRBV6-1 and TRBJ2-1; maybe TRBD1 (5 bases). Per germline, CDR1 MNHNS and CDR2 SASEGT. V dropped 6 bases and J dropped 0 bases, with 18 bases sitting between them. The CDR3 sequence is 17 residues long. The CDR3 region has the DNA TGTGCCAGCAGGCACGTGTGGGGCGACAGCTCCTACAATGAGCAGTTCTTC. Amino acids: CASRHVWGDSSYNEQFF.

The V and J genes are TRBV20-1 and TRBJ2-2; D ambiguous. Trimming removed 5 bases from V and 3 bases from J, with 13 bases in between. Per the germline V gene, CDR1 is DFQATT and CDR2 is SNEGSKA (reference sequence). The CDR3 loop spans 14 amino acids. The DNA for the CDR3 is TGCAGTGCTCTAGAGCCCGCGGACACCGGGGAGCTGTTTTTT. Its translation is CSALEPADTGELFF.

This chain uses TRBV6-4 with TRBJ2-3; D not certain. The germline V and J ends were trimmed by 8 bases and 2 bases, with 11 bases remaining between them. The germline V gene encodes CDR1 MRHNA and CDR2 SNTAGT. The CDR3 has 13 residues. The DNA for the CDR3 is TGTGCCAGCCGTTTGACTCCCACAGATACGCAGTATTTT. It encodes CASRLTPTDTQYF.

The CDR3 loop reads CASSLAIPGAHTGELFF. In nucleotides, the CDR3 is TGTGCCAGCAGTTTGGCAATCCCGGGGGCCCACACCGGGGAGCTGTTTTTT. The J gene is TRBJ2-2, the V gene TRBV27; D possibly matches TRBD1 or TRBD2 (6 bases each). The V end lost 3 bases, the J end lost 3 bases, and 17 bases lay between the germline ends. This CDR3 is 17 amino acids long. Germline CDR1 MNHEY, CDR2 SMNVEV (reference sequence).

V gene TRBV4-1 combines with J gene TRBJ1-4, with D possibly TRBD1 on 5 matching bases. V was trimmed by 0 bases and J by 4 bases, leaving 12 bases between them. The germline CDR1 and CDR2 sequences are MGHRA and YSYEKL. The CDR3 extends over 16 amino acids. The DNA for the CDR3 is TGCGCCAGCAGCCAAGATCGGGGCGGTTATAATGAAAAACTGTTTTTT. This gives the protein CASSQDRGGYNEKLFF.

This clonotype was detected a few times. CDR3 sequence reads: CASVAGNTEAFF. As DNA, the CDR3 is TGTGCCAGTGTCGCGGGGAACACTGAAGCTTTCTTT. The rearrangement links TRBV12-3 or TRBV12-4 to TRBJ1-1; D is uncertain. V was shortened by 9 bases and J by 1 base, with 9 bases between the two germline ends. The CDR3 has 12 amino acids.

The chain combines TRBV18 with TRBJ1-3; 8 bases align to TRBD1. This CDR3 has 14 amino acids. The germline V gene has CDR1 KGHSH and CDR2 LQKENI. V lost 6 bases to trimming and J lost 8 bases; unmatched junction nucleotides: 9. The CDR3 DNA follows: TGTGCCAGCTCCCGAAGGACAGGGTCGGACACCATATATTTT. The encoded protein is CASSRRTGSDTIYF.

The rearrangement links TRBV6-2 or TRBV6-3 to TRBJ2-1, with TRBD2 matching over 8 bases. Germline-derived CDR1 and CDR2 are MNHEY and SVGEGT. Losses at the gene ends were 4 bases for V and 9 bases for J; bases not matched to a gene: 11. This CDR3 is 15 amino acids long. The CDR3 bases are TGTGCCAGCAGTTCGGGACTAGGTAGGGTCGCTGAGCAGTTCTTC. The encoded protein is CASSSGLGRVAEQFF.

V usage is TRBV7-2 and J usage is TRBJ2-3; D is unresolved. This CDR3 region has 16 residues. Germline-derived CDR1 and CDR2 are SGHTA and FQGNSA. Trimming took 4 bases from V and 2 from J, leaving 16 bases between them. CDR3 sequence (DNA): TGTGCCAGCAGCTATTCCTTGGGTGCCCTCACAGATACGCAGTATTTT. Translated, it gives CASSYSLGALTDTQYF.

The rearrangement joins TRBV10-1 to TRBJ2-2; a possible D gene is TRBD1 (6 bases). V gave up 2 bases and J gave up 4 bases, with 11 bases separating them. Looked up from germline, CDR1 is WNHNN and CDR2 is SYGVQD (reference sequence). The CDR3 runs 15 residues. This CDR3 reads CASSETGSGTGELFF. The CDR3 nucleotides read TGCGCCAGCAGTGAGACAGGGAGCGGCACCGGGGAGCTGTTTTTT.

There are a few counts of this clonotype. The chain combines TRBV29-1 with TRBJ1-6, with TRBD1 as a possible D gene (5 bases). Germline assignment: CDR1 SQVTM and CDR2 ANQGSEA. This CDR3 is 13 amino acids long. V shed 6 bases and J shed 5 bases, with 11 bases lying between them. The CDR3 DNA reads TGCAGCGTCCGGGACGCAGATAATTCACCCCTCCACTTT. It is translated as CSVRDADNSPLHF.

The CDR3 sequence is CASSPPASYEQFF. The CDR3 region has the DNA TGTGCCAGCAGTCCCCCGGCTAGCTATGAGCAGTTCTTC. The chain uses TRBV12-3 or TRBV12-4 and TRBJ2-1, with D possibly TRBD2 on 5 matching bases. The CDR3 has 13 amino acids. V was pared by 5 bases and J by 8 bases, with 13 bases between.